This TCR beta chain is from a study of T-cell reconstitution after alpha-beta-depleted transplantation in children. This clonotype was seen only a few times. As it was prepared, the TCRbeta library received unique molecular identifiers. In TCRdb, the PCR reads were re-called with MiXCR into one record per CDR3 protein. The sample carries a few hundred thousand distinct CDR3 sequences, around an eighth recorded once. The germline V and J ends were trimmed by 0 bases and 4 bases, with 16 bases remaining between them. Germline lookup yields CDR1 MGHRA and CDR2 YSYEKL. The CDR3 is made up of 17 amino acids.

The source is a human donor who donated a stem cell graft to a child with combined immunodeficiency. The source material was PBMCs from the stem cell graft donor, sampled from the stem cell graft. The V and J genes are TRBV4-1 and TRBJ1-5; D remains unclear. The DNA for the CDR3 is TGCGCCAGCAGCCAAGAGAGGGTCGGGGAGGGAAATCAGCCCCAGCATTTT. Residues: CASSQERVGEGNQPQHF.